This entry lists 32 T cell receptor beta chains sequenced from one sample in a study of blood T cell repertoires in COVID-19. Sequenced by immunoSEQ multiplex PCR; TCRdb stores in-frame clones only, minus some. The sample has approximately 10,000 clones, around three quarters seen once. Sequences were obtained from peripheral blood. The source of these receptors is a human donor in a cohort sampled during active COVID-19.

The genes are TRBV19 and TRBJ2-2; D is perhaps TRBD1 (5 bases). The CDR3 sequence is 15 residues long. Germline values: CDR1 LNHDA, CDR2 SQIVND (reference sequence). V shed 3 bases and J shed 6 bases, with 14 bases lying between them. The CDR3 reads CASSMQGGVAGELFF. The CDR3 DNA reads TGTGCCAGTAGTATGCAGGGTGGTGTGGCCGGGGAGCTGTTTTTT.

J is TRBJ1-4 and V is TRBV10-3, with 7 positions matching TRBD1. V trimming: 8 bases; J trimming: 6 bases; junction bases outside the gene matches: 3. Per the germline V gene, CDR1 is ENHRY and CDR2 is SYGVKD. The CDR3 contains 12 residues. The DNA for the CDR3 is TGTGCCATCGGGACAGAAGATGAAAAACTGTTTTTT. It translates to CAIGTEDEKLFF.

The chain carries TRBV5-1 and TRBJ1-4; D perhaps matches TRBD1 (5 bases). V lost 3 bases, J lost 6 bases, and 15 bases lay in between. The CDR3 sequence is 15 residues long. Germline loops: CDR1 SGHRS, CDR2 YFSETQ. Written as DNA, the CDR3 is TGCGCCAGCAGCTGGAGCGGGGGTTCGGATGAAAAACTGTTTTTT. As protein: CASSWSGGSDEKLFF.

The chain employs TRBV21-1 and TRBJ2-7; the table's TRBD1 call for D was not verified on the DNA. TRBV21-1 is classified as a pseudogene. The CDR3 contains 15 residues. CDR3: CASSSPGGRSYEQYF. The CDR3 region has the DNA TGTGCCAGCAGCAGTCCAGGGGGTAGGTCCTACGAGCAGTACTTC.

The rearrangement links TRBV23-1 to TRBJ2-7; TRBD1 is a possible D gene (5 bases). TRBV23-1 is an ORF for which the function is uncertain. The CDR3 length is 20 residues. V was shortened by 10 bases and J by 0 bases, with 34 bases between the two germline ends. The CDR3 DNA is TGCGCCACACATCTTCGGTCAGGGCGTTCTCACCTATTCCTCTCCTACGAGCAGTACTTC. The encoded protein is CATHLRSGRSHLFLSYEQYF.

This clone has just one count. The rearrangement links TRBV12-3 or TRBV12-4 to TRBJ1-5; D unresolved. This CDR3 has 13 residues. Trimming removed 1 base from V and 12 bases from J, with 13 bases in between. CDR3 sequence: CASSLGLGKHQHF. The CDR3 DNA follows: TGTGCCAGCAGTTTAGGCTTGGGCAAGCACCAGCATTTT.

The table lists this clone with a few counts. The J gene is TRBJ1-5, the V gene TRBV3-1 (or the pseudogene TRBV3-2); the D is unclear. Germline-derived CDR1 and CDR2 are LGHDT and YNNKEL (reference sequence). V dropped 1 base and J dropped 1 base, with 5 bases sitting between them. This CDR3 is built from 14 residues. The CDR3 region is CASSQGASNQPQHF. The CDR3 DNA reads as TGTGCCAGCAGCCAAGGGGCGAGCAATCAGCCCCAGCATTTT.

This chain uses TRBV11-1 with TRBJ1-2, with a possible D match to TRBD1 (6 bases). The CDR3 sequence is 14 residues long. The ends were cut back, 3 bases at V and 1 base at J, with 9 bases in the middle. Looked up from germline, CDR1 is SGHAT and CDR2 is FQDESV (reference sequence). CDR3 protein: CASSFTGSNYGYTF. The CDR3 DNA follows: TGTGCCAGCAGCTTTACAGGGAGTAACTATGGCTACACCTTC.

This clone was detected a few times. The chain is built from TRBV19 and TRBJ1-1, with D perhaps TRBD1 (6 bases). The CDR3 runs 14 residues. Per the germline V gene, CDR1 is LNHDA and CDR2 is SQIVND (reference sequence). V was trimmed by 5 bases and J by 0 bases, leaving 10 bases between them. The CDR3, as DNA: TGTGCCAGTAGTGTCAGGGGCATGAACACTGAAGCTTTCTTT. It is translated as CASSVRGMNTEAFF.

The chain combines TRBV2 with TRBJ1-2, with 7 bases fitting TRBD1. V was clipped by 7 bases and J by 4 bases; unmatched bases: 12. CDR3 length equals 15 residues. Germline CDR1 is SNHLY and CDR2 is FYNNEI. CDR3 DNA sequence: TGTGCCAGCAACCCATGGACAGGAACCTTCTATGGCTACACCTTC. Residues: CASNPWTGTFYGYTF.

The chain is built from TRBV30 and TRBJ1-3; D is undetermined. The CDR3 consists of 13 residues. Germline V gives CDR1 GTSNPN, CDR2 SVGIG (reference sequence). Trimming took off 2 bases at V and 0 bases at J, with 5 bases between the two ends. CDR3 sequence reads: CAWSTSSGNTIYF. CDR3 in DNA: TGTGCCTGGAGTACTAGCTCTGGAAACACCATATATTTT.

Written as DNA, the CDR3 is TGTGCCAGTAGTATAGGGGGCGTAAGCTCTGGAAACACCATATATTTT. This sequence encodes CASSIGGVSSGNTIYF. This rearrangement joins TRBV19 to TRBJ1-3; maybe TRBD1 (5 bases). Deletions cut 1 base from V and 0 bases from J, with 10 bases between. This CDR3 is 16 amino acids long. Germline V lookup: CDR1 LNHDA, CDR2 SQIVND (reference sequence).

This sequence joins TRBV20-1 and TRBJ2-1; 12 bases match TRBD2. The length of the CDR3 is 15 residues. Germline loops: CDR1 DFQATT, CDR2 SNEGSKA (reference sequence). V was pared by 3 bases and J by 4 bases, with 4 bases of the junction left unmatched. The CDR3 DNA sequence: TGCAGTGCTAGTACCGGGACTAGCGGGTACAATGAGCAGTTCTTC. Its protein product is CSASTGTSGYNEQFF.

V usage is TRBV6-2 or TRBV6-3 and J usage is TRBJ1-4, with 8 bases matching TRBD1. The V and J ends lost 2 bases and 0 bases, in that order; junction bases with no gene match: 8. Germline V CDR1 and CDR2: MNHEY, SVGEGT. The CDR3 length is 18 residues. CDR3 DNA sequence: TGTGCCAGCAGTTACCTAAGTGGACAGGGAACAACTAATGAAAAACTGTTTTTT. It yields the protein CASSYLSGQGTTNEKLFF.

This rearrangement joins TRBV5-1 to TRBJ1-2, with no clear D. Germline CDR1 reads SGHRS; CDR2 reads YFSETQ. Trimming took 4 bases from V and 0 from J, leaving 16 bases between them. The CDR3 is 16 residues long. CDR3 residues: CASSKMGNSSNYGYTF. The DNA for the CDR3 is TGCGCCAGCAGCAAAATGGGTAACAGTTCTAACTATGGCTACACCTTC.

CDR3 sequence reads: CASSPGTGSVHEQYF. The CDR3 DNA reads TGTGCCAGCTCACCAGGGACAGGGTCCGTCCACGAGCAGTACTTC. The gene calls are TRBV18 and TRBJ2-7; TRBD1 agrees at 9 bases. There are 15 residues in the CDR3. V lost 2 bases, J lost 5 bases, and 7 bases stayed unmatched. Germline V CDR1 and CDR2: KGHSH, LQKENI.

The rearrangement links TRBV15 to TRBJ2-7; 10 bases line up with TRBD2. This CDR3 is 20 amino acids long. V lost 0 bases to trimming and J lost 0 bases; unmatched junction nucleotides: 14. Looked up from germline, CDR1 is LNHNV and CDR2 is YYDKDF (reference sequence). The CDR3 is CATSRDPVTSGLRSSYEQYF. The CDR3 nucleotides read TGTGCCACCAGCAGAGATCCTGTGACTAGCGGGTTAAGAAGCTCCTACGAGCAGTACTTC. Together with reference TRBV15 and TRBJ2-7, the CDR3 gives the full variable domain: DAMVIQNPRYQVTQFGKPVTLSCSQTLNHNVMYWYQQKSSQAPKLLFHYYDKDFNNEADTPDNFQSRRPNTSFCFLDIRSPGLGDTAMYLCATSRDPVTSGLRSSYEQYFGPGTRLTVT.

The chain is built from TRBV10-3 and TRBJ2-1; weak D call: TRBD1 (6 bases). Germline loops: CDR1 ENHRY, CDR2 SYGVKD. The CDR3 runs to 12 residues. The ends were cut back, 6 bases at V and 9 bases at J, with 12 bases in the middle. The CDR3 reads CAIRGAVPEQFF. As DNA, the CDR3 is TGTGCCATCAGGGGGGCGGTTCCTGAGCAGTTCTTC.

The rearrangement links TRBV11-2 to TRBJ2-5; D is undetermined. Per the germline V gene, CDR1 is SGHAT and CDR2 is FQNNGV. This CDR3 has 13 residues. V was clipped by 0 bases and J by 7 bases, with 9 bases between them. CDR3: CASSLEASGTQYF. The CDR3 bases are TGTGCCAGCAGCTTAGAGGCCTCTGGGACCCAGTACTTC.

CDR3 loop: CASSHVQGVRASSGANVLTF. CDR3 DNA sequence: TGTGCCAGCAGCCATGTACAGGGGGTAAGGGCCAGCTCTGGGGCCAACGTCCTGACTTTC. This chain joins TRBV3-1 (or the pseudogene TRBV3-2) and TRBJ2-6; 8 bases line up with TRBD1. V shed 3 bases and J 0 bases; nucleotides not matched to a gene: 13. In germline, CDR1 is LGHDT, CDR2 YNNKEL (reference sequence). The CDR3 is 20 amino acids.

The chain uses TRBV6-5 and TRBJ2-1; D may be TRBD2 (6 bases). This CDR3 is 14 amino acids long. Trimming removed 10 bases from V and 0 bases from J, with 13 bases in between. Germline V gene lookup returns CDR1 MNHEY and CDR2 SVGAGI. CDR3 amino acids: CATKPGLSYNEQFF. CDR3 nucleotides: TGTGCCACTAAACCGGGACTCTCCTACAATGAGCAGTTCTTC.

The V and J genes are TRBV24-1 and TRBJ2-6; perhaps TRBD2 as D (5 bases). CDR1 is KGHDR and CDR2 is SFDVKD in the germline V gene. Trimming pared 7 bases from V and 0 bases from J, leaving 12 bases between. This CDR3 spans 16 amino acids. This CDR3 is CATSAHGLSGANVLTF. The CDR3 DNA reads TGTGCCACCAGCGCGCACGGACTCTCTGGGGCCAACGTCCTGACTTTC.

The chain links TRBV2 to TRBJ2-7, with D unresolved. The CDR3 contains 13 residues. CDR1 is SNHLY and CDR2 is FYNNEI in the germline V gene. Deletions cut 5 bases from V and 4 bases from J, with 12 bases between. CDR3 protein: CASSILTSYEQYF. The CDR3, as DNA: TGTGCCAGCAGTATCCTAACGTCGTACGAGCAGTACTTC.

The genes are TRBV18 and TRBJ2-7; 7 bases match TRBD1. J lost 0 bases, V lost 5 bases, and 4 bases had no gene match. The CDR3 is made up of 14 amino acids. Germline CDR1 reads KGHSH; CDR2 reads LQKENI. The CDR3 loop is CASSRDSTSYEQYF. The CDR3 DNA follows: TGTGCCAGCTCAAGGGACAGTACCTCCTACGAGCAGTACTTC.

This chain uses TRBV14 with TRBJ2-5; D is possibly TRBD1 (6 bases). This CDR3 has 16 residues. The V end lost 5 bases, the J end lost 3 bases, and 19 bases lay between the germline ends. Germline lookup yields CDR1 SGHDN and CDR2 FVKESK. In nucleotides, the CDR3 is TGTGCCAGCAGCGCGAGAGAGGGGGTACCGGAAGAGACCCAGTACTTC. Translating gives CASSAREGVPEETQYF.

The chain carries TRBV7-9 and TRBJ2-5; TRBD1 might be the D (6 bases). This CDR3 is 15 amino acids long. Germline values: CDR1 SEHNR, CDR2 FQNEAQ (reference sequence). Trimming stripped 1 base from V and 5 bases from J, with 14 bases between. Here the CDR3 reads CASSLVLGRGETQYF. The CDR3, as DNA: TGTGCCAGCAGCTTAGTGTTGGGCAGGGGCGAGACCCAGTACTTC.

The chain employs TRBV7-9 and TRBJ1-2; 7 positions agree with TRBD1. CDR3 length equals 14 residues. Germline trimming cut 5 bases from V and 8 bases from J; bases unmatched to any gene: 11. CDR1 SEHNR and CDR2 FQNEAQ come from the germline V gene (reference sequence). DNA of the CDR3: TGTGCCAGCAGCCCCATAGGGGGCTTTGGCGGCTACACCTTC. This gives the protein CASSPIGGFGGYTF.

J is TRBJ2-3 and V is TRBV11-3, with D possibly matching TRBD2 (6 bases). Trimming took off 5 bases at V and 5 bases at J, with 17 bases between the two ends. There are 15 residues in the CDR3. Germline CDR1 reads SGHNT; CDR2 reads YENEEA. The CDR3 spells CASSPGGVGGDTQYF. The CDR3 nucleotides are TGTGCCAGCAGCCCCGGGGGTGTTGGGGGAGATACGCAGTATTTT.

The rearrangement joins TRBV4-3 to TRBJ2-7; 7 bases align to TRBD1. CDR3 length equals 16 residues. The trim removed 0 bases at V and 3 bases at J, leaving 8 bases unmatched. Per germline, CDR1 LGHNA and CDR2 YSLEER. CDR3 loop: CASSQELGTARYEQYF. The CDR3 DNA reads TGCGCCAGCAGCCAAGAATTAGGGACAGCCCGCTACGAGCAGTACTTC.

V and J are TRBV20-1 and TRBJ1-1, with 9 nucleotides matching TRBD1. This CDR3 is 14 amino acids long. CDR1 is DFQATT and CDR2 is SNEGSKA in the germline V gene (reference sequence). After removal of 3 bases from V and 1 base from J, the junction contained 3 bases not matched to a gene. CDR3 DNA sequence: TGCAGTGCTAGTGGGACAGGGTGGAACACTGAAGCTTTCTTT. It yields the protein CSASGTGWNTEAFF.

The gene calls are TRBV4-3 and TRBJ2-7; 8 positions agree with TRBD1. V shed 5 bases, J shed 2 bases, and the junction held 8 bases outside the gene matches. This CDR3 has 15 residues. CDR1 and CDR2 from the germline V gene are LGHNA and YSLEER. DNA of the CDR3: TGCGCCAGCAGCGCCGACCGACAGGGGACCTACGAGCAGTACTTC. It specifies CASSADRQGTYEQYF.

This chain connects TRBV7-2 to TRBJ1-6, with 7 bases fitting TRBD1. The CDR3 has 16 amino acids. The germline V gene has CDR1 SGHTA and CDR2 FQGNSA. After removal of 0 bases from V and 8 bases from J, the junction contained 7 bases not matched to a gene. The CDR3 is CASSLAWDSPHSPLHF. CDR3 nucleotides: TGTGCCAGCAGCTTAGCATGGGACAGCCCACATTCACCCCTCCACTTT.